Listed below are T cell receptor beta chains from one sample, sequenced in a study of T cell responses to AZD1222 COVID-19 vaccine. Produced via immunoSEQ multiplex PCR; TCRdb's table is partial and in-frame only. The sample lists over 130,000 clones, 85% to 95% occurring once. The source material was peripheral blood, sampled 28 days after the second AZD1222 dose. These receptors were obtained from an adult who received the AZD1222 COVID-19 vaccine. CDR3s include the opening cysteine and the closing phenylalanine or tryptophan. The D gene is left open where the match is weak. The listing skips clone size in some rows; elsewhere it reads once, few, many or a size class.

J: TRBJ1-3; D: -; length: 15; V: TRBV7-9; size: -; DNA: TGTGCCAGCAGCCACACAGGAACCTCTGGAAACACCATATATTTT; CDR3: CASSHTGTSGNTIYF
J: TRBJ2-5; D: -; length: 16; V: TRBV9; size: -; DNA: TGTGCCAGCAGCGTCGGGGCGTCGATCGTACAAGAGACCCAGTACTTC; CDR3: CASSVGASIVQETQYF
J: TRBJ1-4; D: -; length: 13; V: TRBV6-1; size: -; DNA: TGTGCCAGCAGTTCCGTCGGGGCCGAAAAACTGTTTTTT; CDR3: CASSSVGAEKLFF
J: TRBJ1-1; D: -; length: 11; V: TRBV4-3; size: -; DNA: TGCGCCAGCCGAACTAAGGGGGAAGCTTTCTTT; CDR3: CASRTKGEAFF
J: TRBJ2-1; D: -; length: 15; V: TRBV7-3; size: -; DNA: TGTGCCAGCAGCTTAACAGACACCCGGGGCAATGAGCAGTTCTTC; CDR3: CASSLTDTRGNEQFF
J: TRBJ1-4; D: -; length: 14; V: TRBV7-9; size: -; DNA: TGTGCCAGCGATACGTCGGCGGGGACTGAAAAACTGTTTTTT; CDR3: CASDTSAGTEKLFF
J: TRBJ2-2; D: -; length: 13; V: TRBV28; size: -; DNA: TGTGCCAGCAGTTTATTGAGGGCCGGGGAGCTGTTTTTT; CDR3: CASSLLRAGELFF
J: TRBJ2-5; D: -; length: 14; V: TRBV5-1; size: -; DNA: TGCGCCAGCAGCTTGCTGGGCCACCAAGAGACCCAGTACTTC; CDR3: CASSLLGHQETQYF
J: TRBJ2-7; D: -; length: 14; V: TRBV28; size: -; DNA: TGTGCCAGCAGTCGCTTGGAGGGAAGGAACGAGCAGTACTTC; CDR3: CASSRLEGRNEQYF
J: TRBJ1-6; D: -; length: 17; V: TRBV5-1; size: -; DNA: TGCGCCAGCAGCTTGTCGGGGGCAGGTACCTATAATTCACCCCTCCACTTT; CDR3: CASSLSGAGTYNSPLHF
J: TRBJ1-1; D: -; length: 13; V: TRBV6-5; size: -; DNA: TGTGCCAGCAGTTTATCAGGGATGGTTGAAGCTTTCTTT; CDR3: CASSLSGMVEAFF
J: TRBJ1-2; D: -; length: 14; V: TRBV6-5; size: once; DNA: TGTGCCAGCAGACGGTACCCGGAGAAGGATGGCTACACCTTC; CDR3: CASRRYPEKDGYTF
J: TRBJ2-7; D: -; length: 11; V: TRBV20-1; size: once; DNA: TGCAGTGCTCCGGGCCCTCGAGAGCAGTACTTC; CDR3: CSAPGPREQYF
J: TRBJ2-6; D: -; length: 15; V: TRBV28; size: -; DNA: TGTGCCAGCAGCACTCAGGGCTTTGGGGCCAACGTCCTGACTTTC; CDR3: CASSTQGFGANVLTF
J: TRBJ2-1; D: -; length: 17; V: TRBV7-2; size: -; DNA: TGTGCCAGCAGCCCTGTCGGGGAGCCCAGCTCCTACAATGAGCAGTTCTTC; CDR3: CASSPVGEPSSYNEQFF
J: TRBJ1-1; D: -; length: 15; V: TRBV5-8; size: -; DNA: TGTGCCAGCAGCTTGGAGTCGTCACTCAACACTGAAGCTTTCTTT; CDR3: CASSLESSLNTEAFF
J: TRBJ1-2; D: -; length: 13; V: TRBV9; size: -; DNA: TGTGCCAGCAGTCCGGACAGTAACTATGGCTACACCTTC; CDR3: CASSPDSNYGYTF
J: TRBJ1-3; D: TRBD1; length: 16; V: TRBV3-1/TRBV3-2; size: -; DNA: TGTGCCAGCAGCCAAGATAGAGGACAGGGCGTAAACACCATATATTTT; CDR3: CASSQDRGQGVNTIYF
J: TRBJ1-1; D: TRBD1; length: 15; V: TRBV30; size: -; DNA: TGTGCCTGGAATTTGGTAGGGACAGGGACCACTGAAGCTTTCTTT; CDR3: CAWNLVGTGTTEAFF
J: TRBJ1-1; D: -; length: 13; V: TRBV27; size: -; DNA: TGTGCCAGCAGTTTATCGGGGGGACCTGAAGCTTTCTTT; CDR3: CASSLSGGPEAFF
J: TRBJ1-3; D: -; length: 17; V: TRBV19; size: -; DNA: TGTGCCAGTAGTATGCTTCAAGGTAGAAACTCTGGAAACACCATATATTTT; CDR3: CASSMLQGRNSGNTIYF
J: TRBJ2-5; D: TRBD1; length: 17; V: TRBV5-6; size: -; DNA: TGTGCCAGCAGCTTGTTCTTGGCAGGGGGAGATGGGGAGACCCAGTACTTC; CDR3: CASSLFLAGGDGETQYF
J: TRBJ2-5; D: -; length: 12; V: TRBV29-1; size: -; DNA: TGCAGCGTTGAGTCAGCTGATGAGACCCAGTACTTC; CDR3: CSVESADETQYF
J: TRBJ2-1; D: -; length: 18; V: TRBV6-2/TRBV6-3; size: -; DNA: TGTGCCAGCAGTTACTCGAGGGTAGCGGAGAACTCCTACAATGAGCAGTTCTTC; CDR3: CASSYSRVAENSYNEQFF